This paragraph reports one TCR beta chain. Source study methods: How many nucleated cells were present was estimated from reference gene primer amplification. The repertoire was sequenced with immunoSEQ multiplex PCR; TCRdb's copy has only in-frame clones and lacks some. The V and J calls and clone size are taken from that table; D and trimming were inferred from the DNA. The sample lists more than 250,000 clones, over 75% seen once, with 1% in the top ten. This sample was taken from a study of blood T cell repertoires in COVID-19. Study-level information: Spain, Italy and the United States supplied samples that represented acute and convalescent COVID-19. From T cells, B-cell-depleted T cells, or PBMCs came the material, which was cDNA or gDNA.

In germline, CDR1 is LNHNV, CDR2 YYDKDF (reference sequence). The CDR3 runs to 17 residues. The V segment lost 1 base and the J segment 5 bases; nucleotides outside the gene matches: 7. Source material: peripheral blood. The TCR was taken from a man aged 45 to 65 with active or convalescent COVID-19. J is TRBJ2-1 and V is TRBV15, with TRBD2 identical over 11 bases. The CDR3 DNA reads as TGTGCCACCAGCAGAGTTTTAGCGGGAGGGAGAAACAATGAGCAGTTCTTC. Translated, it gives CATSRVLAGGRNNEQFF.